The entry below gives a single T cell receptor beta chain sequence along with its context. Per the original methods: Reference gene primer amplification gave nucleated cell count estimates. Here immunoSEQ multiplex PCR was the method, and the copy in TCRdb shows in-frame clones only, minus some. V and J calls and clone size follow that table, whereas D and trimming were derived from the DNA. Here the sample spans 70,000 to 95,000 clones, over 80% being singletons. The V gene end was trimmed by 6 bases and the J gene end by 5 bases; junction bases not matched to a gene: 13. The germline CDR1 and CDR2 sequences are SNHLY and FYNNEI. The CDR3 has 16 residues. The sample is drawn from a study of blood T cell repertoires in COVID-19. Study overall: Some COVID-19 samples were acute and others convalescent; all came from the United States, Italy and Spain. Nucleic acid was either cDNA or gDNA, and it came from T cells, B-cell-depleted T cells, or PBMCs.

The TCR originated in a woman aged 70-85 years with active or convalescent COVID-19. The specimen was peripheral blood. The V and J genes are TRBV2 and TRBJ2-3; 8 nucleotides agree with TRBD2. CDR3 region: CASSLSAGVRRDTQYF. CDR3 bases: TGTGCCAGCAGCCTATCAGCGGGGGTGAGACGAGATACGCAGTATTTT. The entire variable domain, with the rest obtained from reference TRBV2 and TRBJ2-3, is as follows: EPEVTQTPSHQVTQMGQEVILRCVPISNHLYFYWYRQILGQKVEFLVSFYNNEISEKSEIFDDQFSVERPDGSNFTLKIRSTKLEDSAMYFCASSLSAGVRRDTQYFGPGTRLTVL.